The 30 T cell receptor beta chains in this list originate from one sample, sequenced in a study of blood T cells in healthy people across ages. Then a second PCR, running roughly 7 to 11 cycles, was carried out with a sample-barcoded 5' primer and a J-beta primer mix. TCRdb passed the 5' RACE reads through MiXCR, listing each CDR3 protein once. The sample comprises approximately 1,700,000 distinct CDR3 sequences, 30% to 40% of which are singletons, and about 21% rests with the top ten. The sample consisted of blood. These receptors originate from a human donor in good health.

This chain joins TRBV29-1 and TRBJ2-2, with D possibly called TRBD1 or TRBD2 (5 bases each). V lost 3 bases, J lost 5 bases, and 10 bases lay in between. From germline, CDR1 is SQVTM and CDR2 ANQGSEA. The CDR3 loop spans 13 amino acids. This chain's CDR3 is CSVEGRKTGELFF. The CDR3 DNA sequence: TGCAGCGTTGAGGGACGGAAGACCGGGGAGCTGTTTTTT.

This clonotype was counted between two and nine times. The rearrangement joins TRBV29-1 to TRBJ1-2; D is perhaps TRBD1 (5 bases). The CDR3 is 13 amino acids. Trimming removed 3 bases from V and 4 bases from J, with 12 bases in between. CDR1 is SQVTM, CDR2 ANQGSEA, per germline. CDR3 sequence reads: CSVEGGRGYGYTF. The DNA of the CDR3 is TGCAGCGTTGAGGGGGGGAGAGGCTATGGCTACACCTTC.

This clonotype was observed a few times. This chain uses TRBV6-2 or TRBV6-3 with TRBJ2-5; no firm D call. Germline V gene lookup returns CDR1 MNHEY and CDR2 SVGEGT. V shed 0 bases and J shed 5 bases, with 10 bases lying between them. The CDR3 is 14 residues long. CDR3 bases: TGTGCCAGCAGTTACTCGTTTCCCGTGGAGACCCAGTACTTC. Its protein product is CASSYSFPVETQYF.

A word on this clonotype: The CDR3 carries no conserved terminal phenylalanine or tryptophan, so it likely arises from a read error. CDR3 loop: CASSLAVSGNQGSGANVLTL. The CDR3 bases are TGTGCCAGCAGTTTAGCGGTGTCAGGCAATCAAGGCTCTGGGGCCAACGTCCTGACTTTA. The chain joins TRBV12-3 or TRBV12-4 to TRBJ2-6; D remains unclear. This CDR3 has 20 amino acids. With 0 bases removed from V and 0 bases from J, the gap between germline ends came to 18 bases.

V is TRBV7-8 and J is TRBJ2-5; D might be TRBD2 (6 bases). The CDR3 is 15 amino acids. V lost 5 bases to trimming and J lost 11 bases, with 24 bases between them. Per germline, CDR1 SGHVS and CDR2 FQNEAQ. This chain's CDR3 is CASSQTVAVEGGQYF. CDR3 sequence (DNA): TGTGCCAGCAGCCAAACCGTAGCGGTAGAGGGCGGGCAGTACTTC.

The chain uses TRBV15 and TRBJ1-5; D not resolved. The CDR3 has 15 residues. The germline CDR1 and CDR2 sequences are LNHNV and YYDKDF (reference sequence). V lost 0 bases, J lost 5 bases, and 11 bases lay in between. The CDR3 here is CATSRDGENDQPQHF. CDR3 bases: TGTGCCACCAGCAGAGATGGGGAAAATGATCAGCCCCAGCATTTT.

This clonotype was seen a few times. The chain joins TRBV12-3 or TRBV12-4 to TRBJ1-2; no firm D call. V shed 2 bases and J shed 8 bases, with 9 bases lying between them. CDR3 size: 12 residues. The CDR3 sequence: CASSLSIGGYTF. The CDR3 nucleotides read TGTGCCAGCAGTTTAAGCATAGGGGGCTACACCTTC.

V is TRBV7-2 and J is TRBJ2-3, with TRBD2 matching 12 bases. CDR3 length equals 16 residues. Germline trimming cut 4 bases from V and 5 bases from J; bases unmatched to any gene: 7. The germline CDR1 and CDR2 sequences are SGHTA and FQGNSA. The CDR3 is CASSSRTSGDRDTQYF. The CDR3 DNA follows: TGTGCCAGCAGCTCGAGGACTAGCGGGGACAGAGATACGCAGTATTTT.

Only a few counts were recorded for this clonotype. The rearrangement links TRBV4-3 to TRBJ1-2; the D gene is possibly TRBD1 (5 bases). Germline assignment: CDR1 LGHNA and CDR2 YSLEER. The CDR3 sequence is 16 residues long. V was cut by 2 bases and J by 0 bases, with 13 bases left in between. The DNA of the CDR3 is TGCGCCAGCAGCCAAAGTGGCCGGGGGTCTAACTATGGCTACACCTTC. This gives the protein CASSQSGRGSNYGYTF.

This clonotype was picked up a small number of times. The genes are TRBV5-6 and TRBJ2-4, with TRBD2 identical over 8 bases. Matching the DNA end better, TRBJ2-7 makes the J call doubtful. This CDR3 has 14 residues. Germline assignment: CDR1 SGHDT and CDR2 YYEEEE. The CDR3: CASSLQLREDEQYF. Here the CDR3 DNA reads TGTGCCAGCAGCTTGCAATTGCGGGAGGACGAGCAGTACTTC.

This clonotype has just a few counts. J is TRBJ2-4 and V is TRBV13; D is perhaps TRBD1 (5 bases). Germline V gene data show CDR1 as PRHDT and CDR2 as FYEKMQ (reference sequence). The germline V and J ends were trimmed by 2 bases and 13 bases, with 12 bases remaining between them. CDR3 length: 12 amino acids. CDR3 residues: CASSLWQGEQYF. DNA of the CDR3: TGTGCCAGCAGCTTATGGCAGGGTGAGCAGTACTTC.

This clonotype came up a few times. This chain links TRBV14 with TRBJ2-4; weak D call: TRBD1 (6 bases). Looked up from germline, CDR1 is SGHDN and CDR2 is FVKESK. The length of the CDR3 is 18 residues. The V end lost 5 bases, the J end lost 0 bases, and 20 bases lay between the germline ends. The CDR3 spells CASSKATGDRLAKNIQYF. The DNA of the CDR3 is TGTGCCAGCAGCAAAGCGACAGGTGATCGTCTAGCCAAAAACATTCAGTACTTC.

This clonotype was detected only a few times. The rearrangement links TRBV5-1 to TRBJ2-5, with D maybe TRBD1 (5 bases). There are 16 residues in the CDR3. Germline V gene sequence: CDR1 SGHRS, CDR2 YFSETQ. The V end lost 0 bases, the J end lost 3 bases, and 15 bases lay between the germline ends. In nucleotides, the CDR3 is TGCGCCAGCAGCTTGGATTCGGACACCTGGAAAGAGACCCAGTACTTC. Its translation: CASSLDSDTWKETQYF.

V usage is TRBV7-9 and J usage is TRBJ1-2, with D possibly TRBD1 on 5 matching bases. The germline gives CDR1 SEHNR, CDR2 FQNEAQ (reference sequence). With 10 bases removed from V and 3 bases from J, the gap between germline ends came to 6 bases. The CDR3 has 10 residues. CDR3 DNA: TGTGCCACGGGGGACTATGGCTACACCTTC. Translation: CATGDYGYTF.

V and J are TRBV7-9 and TRBJ1-1, with 12 nucleotides matching TRBD1. V lost 5 bases, J lost 3 bases, and 4 bases stayed unmatched. CDR3 length: 15 residues. CDR1 and CDR2 (germline): SEHNR, FQNEAQ (reference sequence). In DNA, the CDR3 is TGTGCCAGCAGCGAGGGGACAGGGGGCCACACTGAAGCTTTCTTT. Protein sequence: CASSEGTGGHTEAFF.

The rearrangement links TRBV6-2 or TRBV6-3 to TRBJ2-7, with TRBD1 matching over 7 bases. The CDR3 consists of 15 residues. Germline assignment: CDR1 MNHEY and CDR2 SVGEGT. The trim removed 6 bases at V and 6 bases at J, leaving 14 bases unmatched. CDR3: CASSPIEGARSEQYF. DNA of the CDR3: TGTGCCAGCAGCCCAATTGAGGGGGCTAGAAGCGAGCAGTACTTC.

The rearrangement links TRBV7-2 to TRBJ2-3; TRBD1 matches at 7 bases. The CDR3 consists of 15 residues. Germline CDR1 is SGHTA and CDR2 is FQGNSA. Trimming took 5 bases from V and 2 from J; bases not matched to a gene: 7. CDR3 nucleotides: TGTGCCAGCAGCATCGGGACAGTCCTCACAGATACGCAGTATTTT. Translation: CASSIGTVLTDTQYF.

This clonotype appeared once. The junction and the germline gene differ at one end; a read error may be behind it. CDR3 residues: CSARDWDIVYGYTF. CDR3 coding DNA: TGCAGCGCTAGAGATTGGGACATAGTCTATGGCTACACTTTC. The chain combines TRBV20-1 with TRBJ1-2, with TRBD1 as a possible D gene (6 bases). The CDR3 sequence is 14 residues long. Germline-derived CDR1 and CDR2 are DFQATT and SNEGSKA (reference sequence).

CDR3 sequence reads: CASNNRGYTEAFF. The DNA of the CDR3 is TGTGCCAGCAACAACAGGGGTTACACTGAAGCTTTCTTT. The V and J genes are TRBV7-2 and TRBJ1-1; 7 nucleotides match TRBD1. Germline V CDR1 and CDR2: SGHTA, FQGNSA. V lost 7 bases and J lost 3; bases outside the gene matches: 5. The CDR3 is 13 amino acids.

In this sample, this clonotype turned up a few times. J is TRBJ2-1 and V is TRBV7-3; 9 nucleotides agree with TRBD2. With V trimmed by 5 bases and J by 6 bases, 14 bases remained unmatched. The CDR3 length is 17 residues. Looked up from germline, CDR1 is SGHTA and CDR2 is FQGTGA. The CDR3 DNA is TGTGCCAGCAGCCCTGGGTTGGAGGGACTAGCAACCAATGAGCAGTTCTTC. The encoded protein is CASSPGLEGLATNEQFF. The variable domain in full, completed from reference TRBV7-3 and TRBJ2-1, reads GAGVSQTPSNKVTEKGKYVELRCDPISGHTALYWYRQSLGQGPEFLIYFQGTGAADDSGLPNDRFFAVRPEGSVSTLKIQRTERGDSAVYLCASSPGLEGLATNEQFFGPGTRLTVL.

This clonotype appeared a few times. The chain joins TRBV12-3 or TRBV12-4 to TRBJ2-5, with TRBD2 matching over 11 bases. V lost 7 bases, J lost 4 bases, and 8 bases stayed unmatched. This CDR3 comprises 15 residues. The CDR3 loop is CASKKLAGGSETQYF. DNA for the CDR3: TGTGCCAGCAAGAAGCTAGCGGGGGGATCAGAGACCCAGTACTTC.

The V gene is TRBV7-2, the J gene TRBJ2-3, with D perhaps TRBD2 (6 bases). Per germline, CDR1 SGHTA and CDR2 FQGNSA. V lost 1 base and J 2 bases, leaving 13 bases between the germline ends. The CDR3 runs 16 residues. CDR3 protein: CASSLDTGEITDTQYF. The CDR3 bases are TGTGCCAGCAGCTTAGATACGGGGGAGATCACAGATACGCAGTATTTT.

The rearrangement links TRBV29-1 to TRBJ1-2, with D unclear. The CDR3 extends over 14 amino acids. Trimming took off 5 bases at V and 4 bases at J, with 17 bases between the two ends. Germline CDR1 reads SQVTM; CDR2 reads ANQGSEA. CDR3 residues: CSVSPRLVSYGYTF. The DNA for the CDR3 is TGCAGCGTTTCTCCCAGGCTGGTGTCCTATGGCTACACCTTC.

This clonotype was counted between two and nine times. This rearrangement joins TRBV5-1 to TRBJ1-6, with TRBD1 as a possible D gene (6 bases). Germline V lookup: CDR1 SGHRS, CDR2 YFSETQ. CDR3 length: 15 residues. V gave up 4 bases and J gave up 7 bases, with 15 bases separating them. CDR3 DNA: TGCGCCAGCAGCCCCGAGGGACACGGGAATTCACCCCTCCACTTT. Protein: CASSPEGHGNSPLHF.

The rearrangement joins TRBV2 to TRBJ2-5; no clear D. The ends were cut back, 6 bases at V and 13 bases at J, with 15 bases in the middle. Per the germline V gene, CDR1 is SNHLY and CDR2 is FYNNEI. The CDR3 covers 11 residues. The CDR3 DNA reads as TGTGCCAGCAGAGGACCCTACGAGCGGTACTTC. Translating it yields CASRGPYERYF.

The V call is TRBV7-2, the J call TRBJ2-7; D perhaps matches TRBD1 (6 bases). From germline, CDR1 is SGHTA and CDR2 FQGNSA. The CDR3 spans 15 residues. V lost 2 bases and J 3 bases, leaving 14 bases between the germline ends. CDR3 bases: TGTGCCAGCAGCTTACAGCAGGGGAGTTGCTACGAGCAGTACTTC. Translation: CASSLQQGSCYEQYF.

V and J are TRBV6-2 or TRBV6-3 and TRBJ2-7; D possibly matches TRBD1 or TRBD2 (5 bases each). V lost 8 bases and J lost 9, with 17 bases in between. The CDR3 has 12 amino acids. CDR1 and CDR2 (germline): MNHEY, SVGEGT. The CDR3 here is CASAGTASGQYF. DNA of the CDR3: TGTGCCAGCGCCGGGACCGCGAGTGGGCAGTACTTC.

A word on this clonotype: A junction end diverges from the germline sequence, so it may reflect a read error. The V and J genes are TRBV5-1 and TRBJ1-2; D not resolved. The CDR3 extends over 18 amino acids. CDR1 SGHRS and CDR2 YFSETQ come from the germline V gene. As DNA, the CDR3 is TGCGCCAGCAGCTTGGACCCGGACCAACATAAGGGCAACTATGACTACACCTTC. This gives the protein CASSLDPDQHKGNYDYTF.

This clonotype has more than one count but fewer than ten. V is TRBV5-1 and J is TRBJ2-7, with 11 bases matching TRBD1. The CDR3 is 15 amino acids. J was trimmed by 8 bases and V by 4 bases; bases with no gene match: 11. The germline gives CDR1 SGHRS, CDR2 YFSETQ. The CDR3 nucleotides read TGCGCCAGCAGCATCTCGGGGACAGGGGGGATGAAGCAGTACTTC. It codes for CASSISGTGGMKQYF.

Details on this clonotype: One end of the junction fails to match germline, which may point to a read error. The chain combines TRBV29-1 with TRBJ2-7; D perhaps matches TRBD1 (5 bases). CDR3 length: 13 amino acids. Germline lookup yields CDR1 SQVTM and CDR2 ANQGSEA. Here the CDR3 reads CSVESTGSYKQYF. In DNA form, the CDR3 reads TGCAGCGTTGAATCAACAGGTTCCTACAAGCAGTACTTC.